A single T cell receptor beta chain is shown here with its context. The antigen is not known. These data belong to a study of cytomegalovirus exposure and HLA in healthy donors. The study's findings and limits: Most sequenced TCRs were rare (though some public TCRs occurred in many donors). Association with HLA alleles at 0.05 false discovery rate was found for approximately 18,000 TCR beta sequences in a later analysis.

CDR1 is SNHLY, CDR2 FYNNEI, per germline. The V gene end was trimmed by 10 bases and the J gene end by 3 bases; junction bases not matched to a gene: 5. The CDR3 totals 13 residues. It was with 60 Vbeta and 13 Jbeta primers that the PCR ran. The data were produced by immunoSEQ multiplex PCR, yet TCRdb's version contains in-frame clones alone and is incomplete. The data contain more than 90,000 clones, 69% of them seen just once; the ten biggest clones take up more than 2.5%. Sequenced material: PBMCs. This rearrangement joins TRBV2 to TRBJ2-3, with 9 bases lining up with TRBD2. This TCR was recovered from a man in his fifties in good health and CMV-seronegative. CDR3 in amino acids: CATLAGGTDTQYF. The CDR3 nucleotides are TGTGCCACACTAGCGGGCGGGACAGATACGCAGTATTTT.